This TCR beta chain was sequenced during a study of CD8+CD57+ T cells in acquired aplastic anemia. Study-level points and caveats: Statistical testing detected no significant gap in CD8+ Simpson's diversity between patients and controls. The study identified roughly 29 CD8+ CDR3 sequences shared by patients and controls.

The patients chosen for sequencing had shown expansion of CD8+CD57+ cells (detected by flow cytometry). Patients had undergone no therapy by the time their blood was sampled. This clonotype was counted ten times or more. Its antigen is unidentified. Genomic DNA templated the TCR beta VDJ and CDR3 profiling. In TCRdb, the reads were re-called with MiXCR into one record per CDR3 protein. In the table there are some 200,000 distinct CDR3 sequences, roughly half of which are singletons. This CDR3 comprises 14 residues. Germline CDR1 and CDR2: SGHKS and YYEKEE (reference sequence). The V gene lost 7 bases and the J gene lost 2 bases, with 15 bases spanning the gap.

The material sequenced was sorted CD4+, CD8+, or CD8+CD57+ T cells (not recorded which) from PBMCs. This receptor was taken from a human donor with aplastic anemia. This sequence joins TRBV5-5 and TRBJ1-1, with D uncertain. The CDR3 DNA is TGTGCCAGCGGCCAATACCTCGGTAACACTGAAGCTTTCTTT. Translating it yields CASGQYLGNTEAFF.